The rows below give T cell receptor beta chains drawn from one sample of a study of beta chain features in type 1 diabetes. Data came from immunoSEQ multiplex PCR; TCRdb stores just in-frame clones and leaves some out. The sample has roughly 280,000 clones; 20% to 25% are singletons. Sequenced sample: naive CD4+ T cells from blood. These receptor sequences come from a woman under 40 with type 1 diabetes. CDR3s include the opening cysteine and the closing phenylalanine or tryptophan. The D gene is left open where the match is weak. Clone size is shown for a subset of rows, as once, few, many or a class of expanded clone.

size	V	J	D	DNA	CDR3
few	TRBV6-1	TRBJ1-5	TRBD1	TGTGCCAGCAGTTGGGGACAGGGAAATCAGCCCCAGCATTTT	CASSWGQGNQPQHF
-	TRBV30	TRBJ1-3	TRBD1	TGTGCCTGGAGTCCAGGGGGCACGGGAAACACCATATATTTT	CAWSPGGTGNTIYF
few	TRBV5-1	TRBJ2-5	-	TGCGCCAGCAGCTTCGGATGGGGCTACCAAGAGACCCAGTACTTC	CASSFGWGYQETQYF
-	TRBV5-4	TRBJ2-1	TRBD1	TGTGCCAGCAGCCGGGGACAGGTATACAATGAGCAGTTCTTC	CASSRGQVYNEQFF
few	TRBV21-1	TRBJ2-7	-	TGTGCCAGCAGCAAAATGGGGAGAGAGGACTACGAGCAGTACTTC	CASSKMGREDYEQYF
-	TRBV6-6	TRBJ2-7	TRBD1	TGTGCCAGCAGTTACTCCCGACAGGGGAAGAGCGAGCAGTACTTC	CASSYSRQGKSEQYF
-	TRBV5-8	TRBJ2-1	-	TGTGCCAGCAGTCACACACGCTGGGGCGGCAATGAGCAGTTCTTC	CASSHTRWGGNEQFF
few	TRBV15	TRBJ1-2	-	TGTGCCACCAGCAGAGAGGGGGGAAGCTATGGCTACACCTTC	CATSREGGSYGYTF
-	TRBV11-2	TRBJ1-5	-	TGTGCCAGCAGTAGCGGGGAGGCCCCCAATCAGCCCCAGCATTTT	CASSSGEAPNQPQHF
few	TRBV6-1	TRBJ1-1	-	TGTGCCAGCAGTGCGGACAGAGCCGGAATGAACGCTGAAGCTTTCTTT	CASSADRAGMNAEAFF
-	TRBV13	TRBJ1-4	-	TGTGCCAGCAGCCAGGGACATCGGAATGAAAAACTGTTTTTT	CASSQGHRNEKLFF
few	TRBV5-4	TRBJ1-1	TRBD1	TGTGCCAGCAGCTCCCGCCGGCAGGGGGACACTGAAGCTTTCTTT	CASSSRRQGDTEAFF
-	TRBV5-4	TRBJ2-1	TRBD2	TGTGCCAGCAGCTGGACTAGCGGGAACTACAATGAGCAGTTCTTC	CASSWTSGNYNEQFF
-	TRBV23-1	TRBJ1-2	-	TGCGCCAGCAGTCAATTCAGGGGCGGCTGCTACTATGGCTACACCTTC	CASSQFRGGCYYGYTF
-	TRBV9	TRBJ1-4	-	TGTGCCAGCAGCGGTGGAGGGAGTAATGAAAAACTGTTTTTT	CASSGGGSNEKLFF
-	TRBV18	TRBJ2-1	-	TGTGCCAGCTCACCAGCAGCGGACAATGAGCAGTTCTTC	CASSPAADNEQFF
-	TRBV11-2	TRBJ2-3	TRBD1	TGTGCCAGCAGCTCCGGGACAGGGTGGACAGATACGCAGTATTTT	CASSSGTGWTDTQYF
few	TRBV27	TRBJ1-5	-	TGTGCCAGCAGTTTATCGACAGGTTACAATCAGCCCCAGCATTTT	CASSLSTGYNQPQHF
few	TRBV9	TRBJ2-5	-	TGTGCCAGCAGCGTAGCAGGGGCCGAGACCCAGTACTTC	CASSVAGAETQYF
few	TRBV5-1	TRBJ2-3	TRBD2	TGCGCCAGCAGCTCAGGCGGGAGAACAGATACGCAGTATTTT	CASSSGGRTDTQYF
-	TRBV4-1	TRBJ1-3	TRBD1	TGCGCCAGCAGCCAACAGACAGGGGGGCGAAGAAACACCATATATTTT	CASSQQTGGRRNTIYF
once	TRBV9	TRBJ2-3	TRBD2	TGTGCCAGCAGCCCTCCTCCTGCGGGAGGAACAGATACGCAGTATTTT	CASSPPPAGGTDTQYF
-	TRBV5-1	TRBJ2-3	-	TGCGCCAGCAGCTCCACAGGCACAGATACGCAGTATTTT	CASSSTGTDTQYF
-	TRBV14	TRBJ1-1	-	TGTGCCAGCAGCCAAGGTCGGACAAACACTGAAGCTTTCTTT	CASSQGRTNTEAFF
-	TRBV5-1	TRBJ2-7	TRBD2	TGCGCCAGCAGCTTTATTGGGACTAGCGGATACGAGCAGTACTTC	CASSFIGTSGYEQYF
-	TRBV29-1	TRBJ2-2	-	TGCAGCGTTGACGGGAGCCGAAACACCGGGGAGCTGTTTTTT	CSVDGSRNTGELFF
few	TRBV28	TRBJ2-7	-	TGTGCCAGCTCTCAGGGGTTCTACGAGCAGTACTTC	CASSQGFYEQYF
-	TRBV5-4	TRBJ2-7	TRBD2	TGTGCCAGCAGCGGTGGGACTAGCGGGAGAAGGTACGAGCAGTACTTC	CASSGGTSGRRYEQYF
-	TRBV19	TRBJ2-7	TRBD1	TGTGCCAGTAGTCAGACAGGGTCGTACGAGCAGTACTTC	CASSQTGSYEQYF
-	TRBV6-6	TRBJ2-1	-	TGTGCCAGCAGCGCCAGGTCCTTGTATGAGCAGTTCTTC	CASSARSLYEQFF
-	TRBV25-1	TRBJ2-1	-	TGTGCCAGCAGTGAATGGAGGGGGCCGACGCAGTTCTTC	CASSEWRGPTQFF
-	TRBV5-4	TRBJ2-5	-	TGTGCCAGCAGCGGGGCACAGGGAGTTCAAGAGACCCAGTACTTC	CASSGAQGVQETQYF
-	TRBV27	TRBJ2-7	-	TGTGCCAGCAGTTTCTGGGACACAAGGTTATACGAGCAGTACTTC	CASSFWDTRLYEQYF
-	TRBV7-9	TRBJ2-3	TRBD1	TGTGCCAGCAGCTGGCGGACAGGCACTTACAGCACAGATACGCAGTATTTT	CASSWRTGTYSTDTQYF
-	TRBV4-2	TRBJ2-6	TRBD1	TGTGCCAGCAGCCAAGATCCCCCTGGGACAGGGAACGGCGGGGCCAACGTCCTGACTTTC	CASSQDPPGTGNGGANVLTF
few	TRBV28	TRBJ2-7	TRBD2	TGTGCCAGCAGTTTAGGAGGTAGCGGGAGCCAACGGTACGAGCAGTACTTC	CASSLGGSGSQRYEQYF
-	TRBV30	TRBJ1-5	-	TGTGCCTGGAGTTGGAGAACAGGCGCTCAGCCCCAGCATTTT	CAWSWRTGAQPQHF
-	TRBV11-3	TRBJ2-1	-	TGTGCCAGCAGCCCGCCCTCTAACAATGAGCAGTTCTTC	CASSPPSNNEQFF
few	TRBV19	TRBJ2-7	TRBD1	TGTGCCAGTAGTACGGGACAGGGTACCTACGAGCAGTACTTC	CASSTGQGTYEQYF
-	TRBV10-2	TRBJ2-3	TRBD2	TGCGCCAGCCAAATAGCGGGAGGCTCCGATACGCAGTATTTT	CASQIAGGSDTQYF
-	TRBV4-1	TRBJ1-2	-	TGCGCCAGCAGCCAGGATGGACAGCTCTATGGCTACACCTTC	CASSQDGQLYGYTF
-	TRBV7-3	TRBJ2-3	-	TGTGCCAGCAGCTCCTCGACAGACTATACGCAGTATTTT	CASSSSTDYTQYF
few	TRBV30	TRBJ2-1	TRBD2	TGTGCCTGCGAGCGGGAGGACTACAATGAGCAGTTCTTC	CACEREDYNEQFF
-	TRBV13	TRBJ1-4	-	TGTGCCAGCAGCTTACAGGGGAATGAAAAACTGTTTTTT	CASSLQGNEKLFF
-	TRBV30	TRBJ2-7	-	TGTGCCTGGTCCGTCGCCTACGAGCAGTACTTC	CAWSVAYEQYF
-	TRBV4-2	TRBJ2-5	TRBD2	TGTGCCAGCAGCCAAGCACAACTAGCGGGAGGGGAAGAGACCCAGTACTTC	CASSQAQLAGGEETQYF
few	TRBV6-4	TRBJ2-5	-	TGTGCCAGTACTCGAGGGGAGACCCAGTACTTC	CASTRGETQYF
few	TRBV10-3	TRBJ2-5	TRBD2	TGTGCCATCAGTGGCGCGGGGGTACGGGAGACCCAGTACTTC	CAISGAGVRETQYF